The next 27 T cell receptor beta chains were all read from a single sample in a study of shared clonotypes between healthy human individuals. TCRdb keeps only in-frame clones here, not all; method: immunoSEQ multiplex PCR. This table holds approximately 2.5 million clones, around 94% found once. Input material: naive CD4+ T cells sorted from blood. As to subset: CD45RA+ positively selected. Receptors were obtained from a man aged 18 to 30 in good health.

The genes are TRBV7-2 and TRBJ1-4, with TRBD1 identical over 7 bases. Trimming removed 0 bases from V and 8 bases from J; junction bases left unmatched: 6. The germline CDR1 and CDR2 sequences are SGHTA and FQGNSA. This CDR3 spans 15 amino acids. The CDR3 is CASSLAGRGKEKLFF. CDR3 DNA: TGTGCCAGCAGCTTAGCGGGCAGGGGGAAGGAAAAACTGTTTTTT.

The chain has TRBV6-6 and TRBJ1-4, with D tentatively TRBD1 (6 bases). The CDR3 length is 16 residues. The V end was cut by 6 bases, the J end by 8 bases, with 22 bases between. Germline V gives CDR1 MNHNY, CDR2 SVGAGI (reference sequence). The CDR3 here is CASRPNQGMGDEKLFF. CDR3 DNA: TGTGCCAGCAGGCCTAATCAGGGGATGGGGGACGAAAAACTGTTTTTT.

The chain links TRBV5-8 to TRBJ1-5; possibly TRBD1 for D (5 bases). The CDR3 covers 15 residues. The germline V gene encodes CDR1 SGHTS and CDR2 YDEGEE. V lost 0 bases, J lost 2 bases, and 9 bases lay in between. In DNA form, the CDR3 reads TGTGCCAGCAGCTTGGAATGGGGCGGCAATCAGCCCCAGCATTTT. Translation: CASSLEWGGNQPQHF.

The rearrangement links TRBV6-5 to TRBJ2-5, with D perhaps TRBD1 (6 bases). The CDR3 is made up of 15 amino acids. Germline CDR1 and CDR2: MNHEY and SVGAGI. The ends were cut back, 0 bases at V and 6 bases at J, with 14 bases in the middle. The CDR3 here is CASSYSDSTSKTQYF. CDR3 bases: TGTGCCAGCAGTTACTCGGACAGTACATCAAAGACCCAGTACTTC.

The rearrangement joins TRBV7-2 to TRBJ2-2; no clear D gene. The CDR3 spans 12 residues. V lost 6 bases and J lost 5, with 7 bases in between. Germline-derived CDR1 and CDR2 are SGHTA and FQGNSA. The CDR3 DNA sequence: TGTGCCAGCAGGGCTGGGACCGGGGAGCTGTTTTTT. Encoded protein: CASRAGTGELFF.

CDR3 sequence reads: CASSLDGGRDEQYF. The DNA of the CDR3 is TGTGCCAGCAGCTTGGACGGGGGTCGGGACGAGCAGTACTTC. This rearrangement joins TRBV5-6 to TRBJ2-7; a possible D gene is TRBD2 (6 bases). Between the trimmed V and J ends, which lost 0 bases and 5 bases, there was a span of 12 bases. CDR1 is SGHDT and CDR2 is YYEEEE in the germline V gene. This CDR3 comprises 14 residues.

The V call is TRBV30, the J call TRBJ2-3; D remains ambiguous. Germline V gives CDR1 GTSNPN, CDR2 SVGIG (reference sequence). CDR3 size: 15 residues. V lost 0 bases and J lost 5, with 15 bases in between. The CDR3 coding sequence is TGTGCCTGGAGTGTAGGAAATGTAAAAGGAGATACGCAGTATTTT. Its translation: CAWSVGNVKGDTQYF.

The chain has TRBV7-2 and TRBJ2-3; 7 bases match TRBD2. Germline loops: CDR1 SGHTA, CDR2 FQGNSA. The CDR3 extends over 16 amino acids. V lost 5 bases to trimming and J lost 1 base; unmatched junction nucleotides: 9. CDR3: CASSLYGGGGTDTQYF. The CDR3 DNA reads as TGTGCCAGCAGCCTCTACGGGGGAGGGGGCACAGATACGCAGTATTTT.

The chain has TRBV7-2 and TRBJ2-7; D is uncertain. From germline, CDR1 is SGHTA and CDR2 FQGNSA. The CDR3 loop spans 12 amino acids. Between the trimmed V and J ends, which lost 4 bases and 4 bases, there was a span of 8 bases. This CDR3 reads CASSYDFYEQYF. CDR3 sequence (DNA): TGTGCCAGCAGCTATGACTTTTACGAGCAGTACTTC.

The V and J genes are TRBV10-1 and TRBJ2-1; possibly TRBD1 or TRBD2 for D (6 bases each). Trimming removed 4 bases from V and 10 bases from J, with 11 bases in between. The CDR3 is 12 residues long. Looked up from germline, CDR1 is WNHNN and CDR2 is SYGVQD (reference sequence). CDR3 bases: TGCGCCAGCAGTGTGGTGGGGGGCGAGCAGTTCTTC. Translation gives CASSVVGGEQFF.

This chain links TRBV6-5 with TRBJ2-1, with TRBD1 matching over 8 bases. The J segment lost 8 bases and the V segment lost 2 bases, leaving 2 bases of the junction unmatched. This CDR3 comprises 13 residues. Germline values: CDR1 MNHEY, CDR2 SVGAGI. CDR3 nucleotides: TGTGCCAGCAGTTACACAGGGGGTGATGAGCAGTTCTTC. Its translation: CASSYTGGDEQFF.

As to this clone: Other DNA sequences in this specimen translate into the identical CDR3. The V gene is TRBV10-3, the J gene TRBJ2-7; D gene uncertain. Germline CDR1 is ENHRY and CDR2 is SYGVKD. There are 12 residues in the CDR3. V shed 5 bases and J shed 0 bases, with 5 bases lying between them. CDR3 residues: CAISSSSYEQYF. The CDR3 bases are TGTGCCATCAGTAGTAGCTCCTACGAGCAGTACTTC.

This clone came up once. The chain uses TRBV6-5 and TRBJ1-3, with 8 bases that match TRBD1. The V and J ends lost 6 bases and 4 bases, in that order; junction bases with no gene match: 8. The CDR3 totals 15 residues. CDR1 and CDR2 from the germline V gene are MNHEY and SVGAGI. The CDR3 is CASRAGTGYGNTIYF. DNA of the CDR3: TGTGCCAGCAGGGCCGGGACAGGATACGGAAACACCATATATTTT.

This sequence joins TRBV7-8 and TRBJ2-5; 7 bases fit TRBD2. Germline CDR1 reads SGHVS; CDR2 reads FQNEAQ. CDR3 size: 15 residues. Trimming cost V 2 bases and J 4 bases; bases outside gene matches: 7. The CDR3 spells CASSLLAGEGETQYF. In DNA form, the CDR3 reads TGTGCCAGCAGCTTATTGGCGGGAGAGGGAGAGACCCAGTACTTC. The full variable domain, rest sourced from reference TRBV7-8 and TRBJ2-5, is GAGVSQSPRYKVAKRGQDVALRCDPISGHVSLFWYQQALGQGPEFLTYFQNEAQLDKSGLPSDRFFAERPEGSVSTLKIQRTQQEDSAVYLCASSLLAGEGETQYFGPGTRLLVL.

In this sample, this clone turned up a few times. CDR3 nucleotides: TGCGCCAGCCGGGGACAGGGAACCAATCAGCCCCAGCATTTT. As protein: CASRGQGTNQPQHF. The genes are TRBV10-2 and TRBJ1-5; 9 bases map to TRBD1. The CDR3 totals 14 residues. Germline assignment: CDR1 WSHSY and CDR2 SAAADI. Trimming cost V 8 bases and J 3 bases; bases outside gene matches: 5.

The J gene is TRBJ2-1, the V gene TRBV11-2; 12 bases map to TRBD2. Losses at the gene ends were 2 bases for V and 4 bases for J; bases not matched to a gene: 3. Germline V gene sequence: CDR1 SGHAT, CDR2 FQNNGV. CDR3 length equals 16 residues. CDR3 residues: CASSLRLAGVYNEQFF. CDR3 nucleotides: TGTGCCAGCAGCTTAAGACTAGCGGGAGTGTACAATGAGCAGTTCTTC.

This clone showed up just once. This chain links TRBV29-1 with TRBJ2-5; 7 nucleotides line up with TRBD1. Per the germline V gene, CDR1 is SQVTM and CDR2 is ANQGSEA. CDR3 length: 12 residues. V trimming: 6 bases; J trimming: 4 bases; junction bases outside the gene matches: 5. CDR3 sequence reads: CSVDRAPETQYF. CDR3 bases: TGCAGCGTCGACAGGGCTCCAGAGACCCAGTACTTC.

V gene TRBV7-9 combines with J gene TRBJ1-4; 7 positions match TRBD1. V dropped 1 base and J dropped 0; count of bases not matched to a gene: 5. CDR1 and CDR2 from the germline V gene are SEHNR and FQNEAQ (reference sequence). This CDR3 region has 17 residues. DNA of the CDR3: TGTGCCAGCAGCTTAGGTCAGGGGGATGCAACTAATGAAAAACTGTTTTTT. Its translation: CASSLGQGDATNEKLFF.

This chain links TRBV19 with TRBJ2-3, with D maybe TRBD2 (5 bases). Between the trimmed V and J ends, which lost 7 bases and 0 bases, there was a span of 11 bases. Germline CDR1 and CDR2: LNHDA and SQIVND (reference sequence). The CDR3 has 14 amino acids. The CDR3 coding sequence is TGTGCCAGTACTACGGGAACTAGCACAGATACGCAGTATTTT. Its protein is CASTTGTSTDTQYF.

V is TRBV9 and J is TRBJ2-5; a weak D match, TRBD1 (6 bases). Per germline, CDR1 SGDLS and CDR2 YYNGEE. V was clipped by 4 bases and J by 4 bases, with 11 bases between them. CDR3 length: 13 residues. Written as DNA, the CDR3 is TGTGCCAGCAGCACTGGACAGTCAGAGACCCAGTACTTC. It translates to CASSTGQSETQYF. The full variable domain, in which reference TRBV9 and TRBJ2-5 provide the parts outside the CDR3, is DSGVTQTPKHLITATGQRVTLRCSPRSGDLSVYWYQQSLDQGLQFLIQYYNGEERAKGNILERFSAQQFPDLHSELNLSSLELGDSALYFCASSTGQSETQYFGPGTRLLVL.

This chain joins TRBV6-6 and TRBJ2-7; D is undetermined. Germline lookup yields CDR1 MNHNY and CDR2 SVGAGI (reference sequence). V lost 0 bases, J lost 0 bases, and 6 bases lay in between. This CDR3 contains 14 residues. The CDR3 DNA follows: TGTGCCAGCAGTTACTCGATCGGCTCCTACGAGCAGTACTTC. Its translation: CASSYSIGSYEQYF.

The V call is TRBV6-6, the J call TRBJ2-3, with D uncertain. V lost 0 bases and J lost 5, with 6 bases in between. CDR1 and CDR2 from the germline V gene are MNHNY and SVGAGI (reference sequence). CDR3 length equals 13 residues. As DNA, the CDR3 is TGTGCCAGCAGTTACTCTGGCCGAGATACGCAGTATTTT. It codes for CASSYSGRDTQYF.

The V gene is TRBV27, the J gene TRBJ2-1; D possibly uses TRBD1 or TRBD2 (5 bases each). Deletions cut 7 bases from V and 13 bases from J, with 17 bases between. Germline CDR1 is MNHEY and CDR2 is SMNVEV (reference sequence). CDR3 length: 12 amino acids. The CDR3 loop is CASKLTGAPQFF. The CDR3 DNA follows: TGTGCCAGCAAATTAACCGGGGCTCCACAGTTCTTC.

The CDR3 DNA sequence: TGTGCCAGCAGTTACGGGCTTAATGAAAAACTGTTTTTT. Protein: CASSYGLNEKLFF. This chain links TRBV6-5 with TRBJ1-4; no firm D call. Germline CDR1 is MNHEY and CDR2 is SVGAGI. The CDR3 consists of 13 residues. Between the trimmed V and J ends, which lost 2 bases and 4 bases, there was a span of 5 bases.

This rearrangement joins TRBV7-2 to TRBJ1-5; no clear D. The CDR3 contains 14 residues. Trimming took off 4 bases at V and 6 bases at J, with 13 bases between the two ends. CDR1 is SGHTA and CDR2 is FQGNSA in the germline V gene. The CDR3 DNA reads TGTGCCAGCAGCTCCCGGGAAGCCGGTCAGCCCCAGCATTTT. Amino acid sequence: CASSSREAGQPQHF. The full variable domain, with the rest looked up from reference TRBV7-2 and TRBJ1-5, is GAGVSQSPSNKVTEKGKDVELRCDPISGHTALYWYRQSLGQGLEFLIYFQGNSAPDKSGLPSDRFSAERTGGSVSTLTIQRTQQEDSAVYLCASSSREAGQPQHFGDGTRLSIL.

The rearrangement joins TRBV6-5 to TRBJ2-7; D unclear. Germline loops: CDR1 MNHEY, CDR2 SVGAGI. V was pared by 6 bases and J by 2 bases, with 14 bases between. The length of the CDR3 is 14 residues. DNA of the CDR3: TGTGCCAGCAGCCCAGCCGGACCGACCTACGAGCAGTACTTC. Protein product: CASSPAGPTYEQYF.

V usage is TRBV7-9 and J usage is TRBJ1-4; D perhaps matches TRBD1 (6 bases). Germline-derived CDR1 and CDR2 are SEHNR and FQNEAQ (reference sequence). This CDR3 spans 18 amino acids. V was clipped by 5 bases and J by 0 bases, with 19 bases between them. The CDR3 sequence is CASSPHRVSQATNEKLFF. As DNA, the CDR3 is TGTGCCAGCAGCCCCCACAGGGTTTCCCAAGCAACTAATGAAAAACTGTTTTTT.